These 7 T cell receptor beta chains came from one sample sequenced in a study of regulatory T cells in long-lasting Graves disease. Through Arm-PCR of CDR3 regions and iRepertoire HTBI primers, TCR beta libraries were built. MiXCR was run by TCRdb on the multiplex PCR reads, yielding one entry per CDR3 protein. The sample holds 350,000 to 450,000 distinct CDR3 sequences, roughly 23% seen once. As for time point: persistent/refractory GD, antithyroid drugs over 5 years with positive TRAb. RNA isolated from PBMCs was used to make the TCR library. Here the sequenced sample was peripheral blood mononuclear cells (PBMCs), taken when the disease was refractory, from a patient treated with antithyroid drugs. These TCRs come from a female donor with Graves disease.

In the case of this clonotype: Given the absence of the conserved phenylalanine or tryptophan at the CDR3 end, a read error is likely. CDR3 sequence reads: CSVADGSFTYEQYL. The CDR3 bases are TGCAGCGTTGCAGACGGAAGCTTTACCTACGAGCAGTACCTC. V is TRBV29-1 and J is TRBJ2-7; D is unresolved. V was trimmed by 4 bases and J by 2 bases, leaving 15 bases between them. The CDR3 covers 14 residues. Germline lookup yields CDR1 SQVTM and CDR2 ANQGSEA.

J is TRBJ2-5 and V is TRBV4-1, with TRBD2 matching 10 bases. The V gene end was trimmed by 0 bases and the J gene end by 5 bases; junction bases not matched to a gene: 3. The CDR3 is 15 amino acids. CDR1 and CDR2 (germline): MGHRA, YSYEKL. CDR3 DNA: TGCGCCAGCAGCCAAGAAGCGGGAGGGCTTGAGACCCAGTACTTC. This encodes CASSQEAGGLETQYF.

As for this clonotype: A read error may be the cause here, since a much bigger clone is one base away. The CDR3 does not close with the conserved phenylalanine or tryptophan, likely indicating a read error. V is TRBV6-1 and J is TRBJ2-6, with D uncertain. The V and J ends lost 7 bases and 2 bases respectively, with 12 bases between them. Germline-derived CDR1 and CDR2 are MNHNS and SASEGT. The CDR3 extends over 15 amino acids. As DNA, the CDR3 is TGTGCCAGCACCTATCTCCGGGCTGGGGCCAACGTCCTGACTTCC. Its translation: CASTYLRAGANVLTS.

This clonotype was counted between two and nine times. This sequence joins TRBV20-1 and TRBJ1-1; D remains ambiguous. The CDR3 has 12 amino acids. Germline lookup yields CDR1 DFQATT and CDR2 SNEGSKA (reference sequence). With 5 bases removed from V and 0 bases from J, the gap between germline ends came to 7 bases. The CDR3 protein is CSALGVNTEAFF. The DNA of the CDR3 is TGCAGTGCTTTGGGCGTGAACACTGAAGCTTTCTTT.

This clonotype was seen only a few times. The CDR3 DNA reads TGTGCCAGCAGCCTGGGACTAGCGGGAGGAAAGTTCCAAAATGAGCAGTTCTTC. Translated: CASSLGLAGGKFQNEQFF. The chain couples TRBV7-9 to TRBJ2-1; TRBD2 agrees at 15 bases. V shed 5 bases and J 7 bases; nucleotides not matched to a gene: 12. The germline CDR1 and CDR2 sequences are SEHNR and FQNEAQ (reference sequence). The CDR3 is 18 amino acids.

This clonotype was seen many times. V gene TRBV5-1 combines with J gene TRBJ1-2; D is unclear. Germline values: CDR1 SGHRS, CDR2 YFSETQ. The ends were cut back, 4 bases at V and 6 bases at J, with 13 bases in the middle. The CDR3 length is 13 residues. The chain's CDR3 is CASSLPQRDGYTF. CDR3 DNA sequence: TGCGCCAGCAGCCTCCCCCAGAGGGATGGCTACACCTTC.

This clonotype has a count of ten or more. The rearrangement uses TRBV5-1 and TRBJ2-7, with a tentative D call TRBD1 (6 bases). Between the trimmed V and J ends, which lost 0 bases and 4 bases, there was a span of 14 bases. The CDR3 runs to 15 residues. Germline assignment: CDR1 SGHRS and CDR2 YFSETQ. The DNA for the CDR3 is TGCGCCAGCAGCTTGGAATTCGCAGGGGAGTACGAGCAGTACTTC. Its protein is CASSLEFAGEYEQYF.